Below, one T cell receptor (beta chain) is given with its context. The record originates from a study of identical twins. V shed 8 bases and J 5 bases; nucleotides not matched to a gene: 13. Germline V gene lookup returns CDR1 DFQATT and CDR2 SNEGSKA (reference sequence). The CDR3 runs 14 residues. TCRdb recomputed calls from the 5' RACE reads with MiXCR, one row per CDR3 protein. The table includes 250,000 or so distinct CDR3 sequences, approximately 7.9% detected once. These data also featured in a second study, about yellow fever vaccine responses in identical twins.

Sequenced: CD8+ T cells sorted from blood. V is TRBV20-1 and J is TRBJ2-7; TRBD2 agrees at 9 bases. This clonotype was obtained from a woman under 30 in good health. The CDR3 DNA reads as TGCAGTACCCGTGGCGGGAGGGAGCTCCACGAGCAGTACTTC. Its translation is CSTRGGRELHEQYF.